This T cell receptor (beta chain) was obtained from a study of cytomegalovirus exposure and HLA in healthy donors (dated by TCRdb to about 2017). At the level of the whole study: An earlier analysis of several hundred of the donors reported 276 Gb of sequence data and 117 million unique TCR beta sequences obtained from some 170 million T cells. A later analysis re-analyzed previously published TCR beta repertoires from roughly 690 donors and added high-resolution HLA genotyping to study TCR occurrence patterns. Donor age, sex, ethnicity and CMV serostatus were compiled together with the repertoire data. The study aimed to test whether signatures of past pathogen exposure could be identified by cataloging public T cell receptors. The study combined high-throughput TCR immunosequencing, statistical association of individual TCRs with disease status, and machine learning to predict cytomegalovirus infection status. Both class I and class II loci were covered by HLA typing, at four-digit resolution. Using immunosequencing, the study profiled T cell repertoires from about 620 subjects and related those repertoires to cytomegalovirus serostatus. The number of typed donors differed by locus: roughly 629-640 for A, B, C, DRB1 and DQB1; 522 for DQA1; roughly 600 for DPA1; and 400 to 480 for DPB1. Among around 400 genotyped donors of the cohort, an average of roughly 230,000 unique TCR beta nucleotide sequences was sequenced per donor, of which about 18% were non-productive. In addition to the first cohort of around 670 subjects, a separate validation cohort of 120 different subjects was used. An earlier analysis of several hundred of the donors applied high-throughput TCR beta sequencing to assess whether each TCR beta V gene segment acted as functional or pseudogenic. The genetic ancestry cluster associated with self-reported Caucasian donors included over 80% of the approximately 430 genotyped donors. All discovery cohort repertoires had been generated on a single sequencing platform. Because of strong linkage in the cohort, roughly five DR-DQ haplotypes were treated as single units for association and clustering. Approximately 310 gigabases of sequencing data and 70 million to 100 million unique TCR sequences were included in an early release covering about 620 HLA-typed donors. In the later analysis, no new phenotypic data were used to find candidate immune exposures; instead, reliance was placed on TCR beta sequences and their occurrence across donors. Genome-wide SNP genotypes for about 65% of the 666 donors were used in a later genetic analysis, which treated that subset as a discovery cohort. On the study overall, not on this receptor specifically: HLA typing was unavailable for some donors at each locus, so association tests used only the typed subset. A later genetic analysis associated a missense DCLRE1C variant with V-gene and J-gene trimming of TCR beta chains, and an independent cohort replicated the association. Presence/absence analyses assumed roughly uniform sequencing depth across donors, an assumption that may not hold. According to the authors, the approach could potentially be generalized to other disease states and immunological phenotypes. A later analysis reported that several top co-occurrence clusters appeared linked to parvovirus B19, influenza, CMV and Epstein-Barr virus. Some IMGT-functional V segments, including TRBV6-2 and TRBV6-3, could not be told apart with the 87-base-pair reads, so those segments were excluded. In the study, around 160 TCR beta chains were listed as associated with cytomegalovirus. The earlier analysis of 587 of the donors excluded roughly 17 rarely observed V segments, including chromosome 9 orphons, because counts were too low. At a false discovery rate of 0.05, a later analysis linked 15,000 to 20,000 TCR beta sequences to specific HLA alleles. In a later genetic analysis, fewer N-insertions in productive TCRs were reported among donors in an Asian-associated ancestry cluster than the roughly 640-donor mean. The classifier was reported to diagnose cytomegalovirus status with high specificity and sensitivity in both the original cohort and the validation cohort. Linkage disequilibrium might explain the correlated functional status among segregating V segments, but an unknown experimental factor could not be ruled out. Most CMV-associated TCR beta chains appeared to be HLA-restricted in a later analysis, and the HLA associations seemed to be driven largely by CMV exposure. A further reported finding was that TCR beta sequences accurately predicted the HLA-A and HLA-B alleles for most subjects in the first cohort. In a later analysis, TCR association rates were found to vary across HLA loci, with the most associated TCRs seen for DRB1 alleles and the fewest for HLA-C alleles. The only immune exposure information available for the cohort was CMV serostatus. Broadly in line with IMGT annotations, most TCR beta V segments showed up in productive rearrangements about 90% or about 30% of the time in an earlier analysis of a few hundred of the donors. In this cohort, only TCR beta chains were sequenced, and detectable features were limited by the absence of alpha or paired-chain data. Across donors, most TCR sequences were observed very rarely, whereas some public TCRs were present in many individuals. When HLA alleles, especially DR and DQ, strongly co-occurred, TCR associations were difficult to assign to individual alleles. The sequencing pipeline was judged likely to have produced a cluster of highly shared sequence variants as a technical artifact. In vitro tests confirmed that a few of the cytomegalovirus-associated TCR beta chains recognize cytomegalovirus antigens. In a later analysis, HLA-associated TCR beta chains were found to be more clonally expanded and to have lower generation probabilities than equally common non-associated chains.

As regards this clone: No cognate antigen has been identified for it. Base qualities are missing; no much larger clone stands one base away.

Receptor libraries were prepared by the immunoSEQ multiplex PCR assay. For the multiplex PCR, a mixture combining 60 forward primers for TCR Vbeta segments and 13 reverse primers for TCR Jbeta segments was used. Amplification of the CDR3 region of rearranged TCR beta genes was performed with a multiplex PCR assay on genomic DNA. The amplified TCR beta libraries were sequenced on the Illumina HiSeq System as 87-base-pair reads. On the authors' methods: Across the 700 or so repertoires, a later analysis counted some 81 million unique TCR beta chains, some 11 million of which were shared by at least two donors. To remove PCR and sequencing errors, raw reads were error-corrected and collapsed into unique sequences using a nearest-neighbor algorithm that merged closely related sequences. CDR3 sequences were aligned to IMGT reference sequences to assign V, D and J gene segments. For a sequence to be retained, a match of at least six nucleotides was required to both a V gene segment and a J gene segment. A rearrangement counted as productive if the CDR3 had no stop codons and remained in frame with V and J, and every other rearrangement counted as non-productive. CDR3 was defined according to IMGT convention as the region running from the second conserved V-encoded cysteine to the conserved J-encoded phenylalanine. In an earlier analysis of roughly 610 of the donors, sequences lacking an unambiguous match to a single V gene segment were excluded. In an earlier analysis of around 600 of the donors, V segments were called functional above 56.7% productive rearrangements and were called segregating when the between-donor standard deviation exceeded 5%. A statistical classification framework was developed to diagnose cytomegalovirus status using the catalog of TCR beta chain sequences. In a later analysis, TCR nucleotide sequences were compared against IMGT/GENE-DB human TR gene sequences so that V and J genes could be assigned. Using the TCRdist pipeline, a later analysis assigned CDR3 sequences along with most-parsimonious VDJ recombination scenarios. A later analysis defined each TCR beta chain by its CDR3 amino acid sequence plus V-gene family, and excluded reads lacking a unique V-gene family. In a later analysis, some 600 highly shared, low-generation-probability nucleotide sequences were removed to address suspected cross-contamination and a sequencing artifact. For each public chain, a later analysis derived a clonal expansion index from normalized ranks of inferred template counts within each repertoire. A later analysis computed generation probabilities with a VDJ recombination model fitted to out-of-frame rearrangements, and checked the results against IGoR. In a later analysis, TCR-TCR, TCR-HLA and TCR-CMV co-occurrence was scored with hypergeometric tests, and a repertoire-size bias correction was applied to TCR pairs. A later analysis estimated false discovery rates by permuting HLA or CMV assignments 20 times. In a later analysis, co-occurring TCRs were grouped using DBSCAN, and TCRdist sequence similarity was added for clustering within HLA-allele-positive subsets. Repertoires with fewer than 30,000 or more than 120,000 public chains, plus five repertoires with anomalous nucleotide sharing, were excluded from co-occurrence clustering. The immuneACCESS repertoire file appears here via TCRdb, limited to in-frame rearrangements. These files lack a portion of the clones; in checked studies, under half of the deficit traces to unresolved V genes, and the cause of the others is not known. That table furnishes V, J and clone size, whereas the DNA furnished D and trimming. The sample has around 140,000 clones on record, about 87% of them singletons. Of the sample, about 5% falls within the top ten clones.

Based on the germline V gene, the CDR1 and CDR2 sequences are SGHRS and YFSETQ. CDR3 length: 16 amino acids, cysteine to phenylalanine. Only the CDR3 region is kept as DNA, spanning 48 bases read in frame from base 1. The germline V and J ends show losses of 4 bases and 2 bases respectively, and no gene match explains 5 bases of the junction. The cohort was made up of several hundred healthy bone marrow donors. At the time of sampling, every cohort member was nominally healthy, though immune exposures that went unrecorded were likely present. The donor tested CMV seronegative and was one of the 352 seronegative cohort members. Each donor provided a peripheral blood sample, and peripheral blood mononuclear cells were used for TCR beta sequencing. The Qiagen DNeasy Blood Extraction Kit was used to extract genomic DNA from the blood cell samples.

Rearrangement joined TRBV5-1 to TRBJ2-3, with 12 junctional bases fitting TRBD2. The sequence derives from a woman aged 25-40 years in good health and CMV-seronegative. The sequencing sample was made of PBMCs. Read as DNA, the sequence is TGCGCCAGCAGCGACCGGACTAGCGGGGTCACAGATACGCAGTATTTT. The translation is CASSDRTSGVTDTQYF.